These T cell receptor beta chains were read from a single sample in a study of T cell responses to AZD1222 COVID-19 vaccine. The assay was immunoSEQ multiplex PCR, and TCRdb's table has in-frame clones only and misses some. The sample includes 100,000 or so clones, around 83% of them seen just once. Material: peripheral blood, obtained 28 days after the second AZD1222 dose. These receptors all come from an adult who received the AZD1222 COVID-19 vaccine. The CDR3 runs from the conserved cysteine through the conserved F or W. D genes are given only for firm matches. Not every row has a clone size; where given, it reads once, few, many or a size class.

>TRBD1|TRBV7-8|NA|TRBJ1-5
CASSLRQGPTQPQHF
TGTGCCAGCAGCTTAAGACAGGGCCCCACCCAGCCCCAGCATTTT
>NA|TRBV2|NA|TRBJ1-5
CASTRGGNQPQHF
TGTGCCAGCACCAGGGGTGGCAATCAGCCCCAGCATTTT
>NA|TRBV7-7|NA|TRBJ2-1
CASSLGEGGQQFF
TGTGCCAGCAGCTTAGGTGAAGGGGGGCAGCAGTTCTTC
>NA|TRBV6-5|NA|TRBJ1-4
CASRDRDVSEKLFF
TGTGCCAGTAGAGACCGGGACGTGAGTGAAAAACTGTTTTTT
>NA|TRBV19|NA|TRBJ1-6
CASHRTWGSPLHF
TGTGCCAGCCACAGGACCTGGGGGTCACCCCTCCACTTT
>NA|TRBV5-6|NA|TRBJ2-1
CASSLLGALYNEQFF
TGTGCCAGCAGCTTGTTAGGGGCCCTCTACAATGAGCAGTTCTTC
>NA|TRBV29-1|NA|TRBJ1-1
CSVGPVRAFF
TGCAGCGTGGGTCCCGTGCGGGCTTTCTTT
>NA|TRBV18|NA|TRBJ1-4
CASSPEVEKLFF
TGTGCCAGCTCACCGGAGGTTGAAAAACTGTTTTTT
>NA|TRBV27|NA|TRBJ2-5
CASSFLGQNEETQYF
TGTGCCAGCAGTTTCCTTGGACAGAACGAAGAGACCCAGTACTTC
>NA|TRBV2|NA|TRBJ1-4
CASSERGGDNEKLFF
TGTGCCAGCAGTGAAAGGGGGGGAGATAATGAAAAACTGTTTTTT
>TRBD1|TRBV10-2|NA|TRBJ2-7
CASSLTGVLDEQYF
TGCGCCAGCAGCCTCACAGGGGTCCTAGACGAGCAGTACTTC
>NA|TRBV27|NA|TRBJ2-3
CASSLAPQRGDTQYF
TGTGCCAGCAGTTTAGCTCCCCAGAGGGGTGATACGCAGTATTTT
>NA|TRBV30|NA|TRBJ1-6
CAWRSSSYNSPLHF
TGTGCCTGGAGGTCGAGCTCCTATAATTCACCCCTCCACTTT
>TRBD1|TRBV20-1|NA|TRBJ1-4
CSASPDRAGEKLFF
TGCAGTGCTAGTCCCGACAGGGCGGGTGAAAAACTGTTTTTT
>NA|TRBV18|NA|TRBJ1-3
CASSPTWDSGNTIYF
TGTGCCAGCTCACCGACGTGGGACTCTGGAAACACCATATATTTT
>NA|TRBV2|NA|TRBJ1-5
CASSGVSNQPQHF
TGTGCCAGCAGTGGTGTTAGCAATCAGCCCCAGCATTTT
>TRBD2|TRBV29-1|NA|TRBJ2-5
CSVGGASGVQETQYF
TGCAGCGTTGGGGGGGCTAGCGGGGTACAAGAGACCCAGTACTTC
>NA|TRBV4-1|NA|TRBJ2-1
CASSQDWEGIGSYNEQFF
TGCGCCAGCAGCCAAGATTGGGAAGGCATCGGGTCCTACAATGAGCAGTTCTTC
>NA|TRBV3-1/TRBV3-2|NA|TRBJ1-1
CASSQGAGATAEAFF
TGTGCCAGCAGCCAAGGTGCAGGGGCAACAGCTGAAGCTTTCTTT
>TRBD2|TRBV30|NA|TRBJ2-5
CAWSPPSGGRETQYF
TGTGCCTGGAGCCCCCCCAGCGGGGGAAGAGAGACCCAGTACTTC
>NA|TRBV10-3|once|TRBJ1-5
CAISESRQNNQPQHF
TGTGCCATCAGTGAGTCGCGACAGAATAATCAGCCCCAGCATTTT
>NA|TRBV2|NA|TRBJ1-2
CASSDRAANYGYTF
TGTGCCAGCAGTGACCGGGCAGCTAACTATGGCTACACCTTC
>NA|TRBV5-1|NA|TRBJ2-1
CASSLGDGTRYNEQFF
TGCGCCAGCAGCTTGGGAGATGGTACTCGATACAATGAGCAGTTCTTC
>TRBD1|TRBV12-3/TRBV12-4|NA|TRBJ1-1
CASSFRTGTEAFF
TGTGCCAGCAGTTTTCGGACAGGCACTGAAGCTTTCTTT
>NA|TRBV5-6|NA|TRBJ2-6
CASSYSGANVLTF
TGTGCCAGCAGTTATTCTGGGGCCAACGTCCTGACTTTC
>TRBD1|TRBV7-7|NA|TRBJ2-4
CASSWDRGSYF
TGTGCCAGCAGCTGGGACAGGGGTTCCTACTTC
>NA|TRBV27|NA|TRBJ1-1
CASRPGMNTEAFF
TGTGCCAGCAGACCGGGAATGAACACTGAAGCTTTCTTT
>NA|TRBV18|NA|TRBJ1-1
CASSPGRGPTEAFF
TGTGCCAGCTCACCAGGCAGGGGTCCCACTGAAGCTTTCTTT
>TRBD2|TRBV15|NA|TRBJ2-1
CATSRDPSGGAYNEQFF
TGTGCCACCAGCAGAGATCCCAGCGGGGGGGCCTACAATGAGCAGTTCTTC
>TRBD1|TRBV4-1|NA|TRBJ2-5
CASSQPDRDQETQYF
TGCGCCAGCAGCCAGCCGGACAGGGACCAAGAGACCCAGTACTTC
>NA|TRBV5-4|NA|TRBJ2-1
CASSPGAGNYNEQFF
TGTGCCAGCAGCCCCGGGGCAGGCAACTACAATGAGCAGTTCTTC
>NA|TRBV4-1|NA|TRBJ1-6
CASGSLEGGWRSPLHF
TGCGCCAGCGGGAGCCTAGAAGGGGGGTGGCGTTCACCCCTCCACTTT
>NA|TRBV5-4|NA|TRBJ2-7
CASSLGVRNGEQYF
TGTGCCAGCAGCTTGGGGGTGCGGAACGGGGAGCAGTACTTC
>NA|TRBV4-1|NA|TRBJ1-4
CASSQDGRGMEKLFF
TGCGCCAGCAGCCAAGATGGTAGGGGAATGGAAAAACTGTTTTTT
>NA|TRBV4-1|NA|TRBJ1-1
CASSQAGANTEAFF
TGCGCCAGCAGCCAAGCAGGGGCCAACACTGAAGCTTTCTTT
>NA|TRBV29-1|NA|TRBJ2-5
CSDGGIGETQYF
TGCAGCGACGGCGGTATAGGGGAGACCCAGTACTTC
>NA|TRBV5-1|NA|TRBJ1-3
CASQGESGNTIYF
TGCGCCAGCCAAGGGGAATCTGGAAACACCATATATTTT
>NA|TRBV6-6|few|TRBJ2-3
CASSYGQSSSTDTQYF
TGTGCCAGCAGTTACGGACAGTCCTCATCCACAGATACGCAGTATTTT
>TRBD2|TRBV28|once|TRBJ2-1
CASSPGLAFGSSYNEQFF
TGTGCCAGCAGTCCGGGACTAGCTTTTGGGAGCTCCTACAATGAGCAGTTCTTC
>NA|TRBV3-1/TRBV3-2|NA|TRBJ1-4
CASKEWGRGEKLFF
TGTGCCAGCAAAGAATGGGGACGGGGAGAAAAACTGTTTTTT
>TRBD2|TRBV28|once|TRBJ2-1
CASSKTSGRDNEQFF
TGTGCCAGCAGTAAGACTAGCGGGAGGGACAATGAGCAGTTCTTC
>NA|TRBV28|NA|TRBJ2-2
CASRDSNTGELFF
TGTGCCAGCAGAGACTCGAACACCGGGGAGCTGTTTTTT
>TRBD1|TRBV3-1/TRBV3-2|NA|TRBJ1-2
CASSDWTGDYGYTF
TGTGCCAGCAGCGATTGGACAGGAGACTATGGCTACACCTTC
>NA|TRBV11-2|NA|TRBJ2-1
CASSLNPRSDEQFF
TGTGCCAGCAGCTTAAATCCGCGCAGCGATGAGCAGTTCTTC
>TRBD1|TRBV5-1|NA|TRBJ2-7
CASSPLRSLRDRVYEQYF
TGCGCCAGCAGCCCTTTACGCTCTTTAAGGGACAGGGTTTACGAGCAGTACTTC
>NA|TRBV24-1|NA|TRBJ2-1
CATRGGSSYNEQFF
TGTGCCACCCGAGGGGGAAGCTCCTACAATGAGCAGTTCTTC